The 2 T cell receptor beta chains given below trace back to one sample, sequenced in a study of immunodeficiency. Method: immunoSEQ multiplex PCR; TCRdb's copy keeps in-frame clones and lacks some. In the table there are some 3,000 clones, about 91% of which are singletons. Sequences were obtained from CD8+ T cells from blood. The receptors here all came from a human donor in good health.

This chain uses TRBV6-5 with TRBJ2-5; D uncertain. The CDR3 sequence is 14 residues long. V dropped 0 bases and J dropped 7 bases, with 12 bases sitting between them. Germline CDR1 is MNHEY and CDR2 is SVGAGI. CDR3 DNA sequence: TGTGCCAGCAGTTACTCCATCGCGGCAGGGACCCAGTACTTC. Translation: CASSYSIAAGTQYF.

This chain connects TRBV7-6 to TRBJ1-1; D perhaps matches TRBD1 (5 bases). V was shortened by 3 bases and J by 5 bases, with 10 bases between the two germline ends. Per the germline V gene, CDR1 is SGHVS and CDR2 is FNYEAQ. CDR3 length: 13 residues. CDR3 amino acids: CASSFGGGTEAFF. In nucleotides, the CDR3 is TGTGCCAGCAGCTTCGGGGGAGGTACTGAAGCTTTCTTT.